A single sample gave rise to the 27 T cell receptor beta chains below, sequenced in a study of CD4 T cells in relation to SARS-CoV-2 and coronaviruses. Generated by immunoSEQ multiplex PCR, the TCRdb table keeps only in-frame clones and is missing some. The sample consists of tens of thousands of clones, over 65% of them appearing once. For these TCRs, the target antigens are not known. Sequencing was performed on memory CD4+ T cells from PBMCs, cultured in vitro. These receptors were obtained from an adult with COVID-19.

The genes are TRBV4-3 and TRBJ2-1; 10 positions agree with TRBD1. This CDR3 region has 15 residues. Germline assignment: CDR1 LGHNA and CDR2 YSLEER. V was clipped by 3 bases and J by 3 bases; unmatched bases: 2. CDR3 region: CASSHGTGDYNEQFF. The CDR3 coding sequence is TGCGCCAGCAGCCACGGGACAGGGGACTACAATGAGCAGTTCTTC.

J is TRBJ1-1 and V is TRBV19, with TRBD1 identical over 7 bases. The CDR3 is 14 residues long. Germline lookup yields CDR1 LNHDA and CDR2 SQIVND (reference sequence). Germline trimming cut 5 bases from V and 3 bases from J; bases unmatched to any gene: 6. CDR3 loop: CASSSQGDYTEAFF. CDR3 in DNA: TGTGCCAGTAGTTCTCAGGGGGACTACACTGAAGCTTTCTTT.

The genes are TRBV6-1 and TRBJ2-5; D is ambiguous. This CDR3 contains 13 residues. Germline-derived CDR1 and CDR2 are MNHNS and SASEGT. Trimming shortened V by 2 bases and J by 2 bases, and 6 bases separated the two germline ends. The CDR3 reads CASSEPRQETQYF. The CDR3 DNA is TGTGCCAGCAGTGAACCCAGGCAAGAGACCCAGTACTTC.

In the case of this clone: At one end the junction does not follow the germline gene, possibly because of a read error. V and J are TRBV6-2 or TRBV6-3 and TRBJ2-4; tentatively, D is TRBD2 (6 bases). CDR1 and CDR2 (germline): MNHEY, SVGEGT. The CDR3 runs 13 residues. The CDR3 sequence: CASSLDGRLPPHF. The DNA for the CDR3 is TGTGCCAGCAGTCTCGACGGGAGACTACCCCCTCACTTC.

The rearrangement uses TRBV4-1 and TRBJ1-3, with D possibly matching TRBD1 (6 bases). The CDR3 runs 15 residues. CDR1 is MGHRA and CDR2 is YSYEKL in the germline V gene. Trimming removed 0 bases at V and 8 bases at J, with 14 bases between. For the CDR3, the DNA is TGCGCCAGCAGCCAAGATTGGCAGGGGTGGGACACCATATATTTT. It translates to CASSQDWQGWDTIYF.

The chain couples TRBV19 to TRBJ1-1; tentative D call: TRBD1 (6 bases). The CDR3 totals 15 residues. Trimming stripped 7 bases from V and 5 bases from J, with 20 bases between. Germline loops: CDR1 LNHDA, CDR2 SQIVND (reference sequence). The CDR3 sequence is CASNQGFCLYTEAFF. CDR3 bases: TGTGCCAGTAACCAGGGGTTCTGTCTCTATACTGAAGCTTTCTTT.

V usage is TRBV6-5 and J usage is TRBJ2-7; 9 bases are shared with TRBD2. V was clipped by 2 bases and J by 5 bases; unmatched bases: 4. The CDR3 has 14 residues. In germline, CDR1 is MNHEY, CDR2 SVGAGI. The CDR3 region has the DNA TGTGCCAGCAGTTACCAGCGGGAGGTTCACGAGCAGTACTTC. Its translation is CASSYQREVHEQYF.

The gene calls are TRBV30 and TRBJ1-3, with a weak D call TRBD1 (6 bases). The CDR3 runs 13 residues. Trimming shortened V by 4 bases and J by 4 bases, and 11 bases separated the two germline ends. Looked up from germline, CDR1 is GTSNPN and CDR2 is SVGIG (reference sequence). CDR3 protein: CAWTHDRGNTIYF. The CDR3 nucleotides are TGTGCCTGGACACACGACAGGGGAAACACCATATATTTT.

The chain uses TRBV25-1 and TRBJ2-7; D may match TRBD1 or TRBD2 (5 bases each). The CDR3 is 13 residues long. Germline loops: CDR1 MGHDK, CDR2 SYGVNS. V was pared by 4 bases and J by 2 bases, with 9 bases between. CDR3 DNA: TGTGCCAGCAGTGCGAGGGGTCCCTACGAGCAGTACTTC. Residues: CASSARGPYEQYF.

The chain has TRBV7-9 and TRBJ2-7, with D possibly TRBD1 on 5 matching bases. Trimming left V 5 bases short and J 4 bases short, with 15 bases between. Looked up from germline, CDR1 is SEHNR and CDR2 is FQNEAQ (reference sequence). The CDR3 covers 14 residues. The CDR3 here is CASSAPTTGYEQYF. The CDR3 DNA reads TGTGCCAGCAGCGCCCCTACCACAGGTTACGAGCAGTACTTC.

This clone has a single count. The rearrangement joins TRBV11-2 to TRBJ2-7; 7 nucleotides match TRBD1. This CDR3 comprises 15 residues. V lost 1 base to trimming and J lost 0 bases; unmatched junction nucleotides: 3. Germline CDR1 is SGHAT and CDR2 is FQNNGV. This CDR3 reads CASSLGTGPSYEQYF. CDR3 DNA: TGTGCCAGCAGCTTAGGGACAGGCCCCTCCTACGAGCAGTACTTC.

The J gene is TRBJ2-7, the V gene TRBV2; maybe TRBD1 (5 bases). Germline V gene sequence: CDR1 SNHLY, CDR2 FYNNEI. There are 14 residues in the CDR3. Trimming removed 7 bases at V and 5 bases at J, with 18 bases between. The CDR3 bases are TGTGCCAGCACAAACAGGTTGTATGACCACGAGCAGTACTTC. The encoded protein is CASTNRLYDHEQYF. The variable domain in full, completed from reference TRBV2 and TRBJ2-7, reads EPEVTQTPSHQVTQMGQEVILRCVPISNHLYFYWYRQILGQKVEFLVSFYNNEISEKSEIFDDQFSVERPDGSNFTLKIRSTKLEDSAMYFCASTNRLYDHEQYFGPGTRLTVT.

The chain carries TRBV9 and TRBJ2-3; D is possibly TRBD2 (7 bases). V lost 4 bases to trimming and J lost 4 bases, with 19 bases between them. Looked up from germline, CDR1 is SGDLS and CDR2 is YYNGEE. There are 16 residues in the CDR3. CDR3 amino acids: CASSPRGGGSSDTQYF. CDR3 in DNA: TGTGCCAGCAGCCCCCGTGGGGGCGGGAGCTCAGATACGCAGTATTTT. The variable domain in full, completed from reference TRBV9 and TRBJ2-3, reads DSGVTQTPKHLITATGQRVTLRCSPRSGDLSVYWYQQSLDQGLQFLIQYYNGEERAKGNILERFSAQQFPDLHSELNLSSLELGDSALYFCASSPRGGGSSDTQYFGPGTRLTVL.

This chain joins TRBV28 and TRBJ2-3, with a tentative D call TRBD1 (6 bases). CDR1 is MDHEN and CDR2 is SYDVKM in the germline V gene. The CDR3 length is 15 residues. V was cut by 6 bases and J by 3 bases, with 16 bases left in between. The CDR3 region has the DNA TGTGCCAGCAGACAACAGGGCCTTCGTACAGATACGCAGTATTTT. This encodes CASRQQGLRTDTQYF.

The chain employs TRBV18 and TRBJ2-5; TRBD1 aligns across 11 bases. Germline CDR1 reads KGHSH; CDR2 reads LQKENI. The length of the CDR3 is 13 residues. V dropped 8 bases and J dropped 9; count of bases not matched to a gene: 8. CDR3 sequence (DNA): TGTGCCAGCGCAGGACAGGGGGCTACGGCCCAGTACTTC. It translates to CASAGQGATAQYF.

This chain connects TRBV20-1 to TRBJ2-7; D not certain. The V end was cut by 3 bases, the J end by 6 bases, with 6 bases between. The CDR3 contains 10 residues. CDR1 DFQATT and CDR2 SNEGSKA come from the germline V gene (reference sequence). The CDR3 spells CSARVSEQYF. The DNA of the CDR3 is TGCAGTGCTAGGGTATCCGAGCAGTACTTC.

V and J are TRBV20-1 and TRBJ2-3; 10 positions match TRBD1. J lost 7 bases, V lost 3 bases, and 7 bases had no gene match. Germline-derived CDR1 and CDR2 are DFQATT and SNEGSKA (reference sequence). The CDR3 is made up of 14 amino acids. CDR3 DNA: TGCAGTGCTAGTGTGGGACAGGGGATAAATACGCAGTATTTT. Protein: CSASVGQGINTQYF.

The chain uses TRBV6-5 and TRBJ1-5, with 7 positions matching TRBD1. The germline V gene encodes CDR1 MNHEY and CDR2 SVGAGI. The CDR3 contains 15 residues. V shed 5 bases, J shed 7 bases, and the junction held 11 bases outside the gene matches. CDR3: CASSPPGGGGQPQHF. The CDR3 nucleotides read TGTGCCAGCAGTCCCCCTGGAGGGGGCGGGCAGCCCCAGCATTTT.

This rearrangement joins TRBV14 to TRBJ2-1, with a possible D match to TRBD2 (6 bases). This CDR3 region has 13 residues. Germline V CDR1 and CDR2: SGHDN, FVKESK. Trimming pared 4 bases from V and 14 bases from J, leaving 18 bases between. The CDR3 protein is CASSLTSSAAKFF. In DNA form, the CDR3 reads TGTGCCAGCAGCCTTACGTCTAGCGCAGCCAAGTTCTTC.

This chain connects TRBV2 to TRBJ1-4; 8 bases are a match to TRBD1. From germline, CDR1 is SNHLY and CDR2 FYNNEI. With V trimmed by 4 bases and J by 7 bases, 11 bases remained unmatched. There are 16 residues in the CDR3. The CDR3: CASSATIDRGSEKLFF. The CDR3 bases are TGTGCCAGCAGTGCCACAATCGACAGGGGTAGTGAAAAACTGTTTTTT.

This chain joins TRBV7-2 and TRBJ2-2; D not resolved. There are 16 residues in the CDR3. CDR1 is SGHTA and CDR2 is FQGNSA in the germline V gene. V lost 1 base, J lost 2 bases, and 11 bases lay in between. In DNA form, the CDR3 reads TGTGCCAGCAGCTTAGAACCGATCCTAAACACCGGGGAGCTGTTTTTT. Amino acids: CASSLEPILNTGELFF.

This clone has a handful of counts. The chain links TRBV4-1 to TRBJ1-3; 8 bases fit TRBD1. The CDR3 loop spans 15 amino acids. CDR1 and CDR2 from the germline V gene are MGHRA and YSYEKL. After removal of 1 base from V and 5 bases from J, the junction contained 4 bases not matched to a gene. The CDR3 region is CASSQGRQGRNTIYF. The CDR3 region has the DNA TGCGCCAGCAGCCAAGGGAGACAGGGGAGAAACACCATATATTTT.

The CDR3 region is CASSVGAEQYF. CDR3 coding DNA: TGTGCCAGCAGTGTGGGGGCGGAGCAGTACTTC. The chain has TRBV12-3 or TRBV12-4 and TRBJ2-7, with a weak D call TRBD1 (6 bases). Between the trimmed V and J ends, which lost 5 bases and 7 bases, there was a span of 9 bases. The CDR3 is 11 residues long.

V and J are TRBV5-8 and TRBJ2-5; D is uncertain. Per the germline V gene, CDR1 is SGHTS and CDR2 is YDEGEE. The CDR3 sequence is 17 residues long. V was clipped by 0 bases and J by 5 bases, with 20 bases between them. CDR3 region: CASSLGSVVGLGETQYF. Written as DNA, the CDR3 is TGTGCCAGCAGCTTGGGCTCCGTAGTTGGTCTGGGGGAGACCCAGTACTTC.

This rearrangement joins TRBV7-3 to TRBJ1-5, with TRBD1 as a possible D gene (5 bases). This CDR3 has 13 residues. V was cut by 5 bases and J by 6 bases, with 11 bases left in between. Germline-derived CDR1 and CDR2 are SGHTA and FQGTGA. In nucleotides, the CDR3 is TGTGCCAGCAGCCCAAGGGGTGGTCAGCCCCAGCATTTT. Its translation is CASSPRGGQPQHF.

The V call is TRBV11-2, the J call TRBJ2-1, with TRBD2 matching over 12 bases. Germline-derived CDR1 and CDR2 are SGHAT and FQNNGV. The CDR3 spans 14 residues. V lost 3 bases to trimming and J lost 6 bases; unmatched junction nucleotides: 0. CDR3 nucleotides: TGTGCCAGCAGCTTGACTAGCGGGAGCAATGAGCAGTTCTTC. Its protein is CASSLTSGSNEQFF.

The CDR3 sequence is CASSLRLAGGRPYEQYF. The CDR3 DNA reads TGTGCCAGCAGTTTAAGGCTAGCGGGGGGAAGACCCTACGAGCAGTACTTC. The chain combines TRBV27 with TRBJ2-7, with 11 bases identical to TRBD2. V trimming: 2 bases; J trimming: 2 bases; junction bases outside the gene matches: 8. From germline, CDR1 is MNHEY and CDR2 SMNVEV (reference sequence). The CDR3 is made up of 17 amino acids.